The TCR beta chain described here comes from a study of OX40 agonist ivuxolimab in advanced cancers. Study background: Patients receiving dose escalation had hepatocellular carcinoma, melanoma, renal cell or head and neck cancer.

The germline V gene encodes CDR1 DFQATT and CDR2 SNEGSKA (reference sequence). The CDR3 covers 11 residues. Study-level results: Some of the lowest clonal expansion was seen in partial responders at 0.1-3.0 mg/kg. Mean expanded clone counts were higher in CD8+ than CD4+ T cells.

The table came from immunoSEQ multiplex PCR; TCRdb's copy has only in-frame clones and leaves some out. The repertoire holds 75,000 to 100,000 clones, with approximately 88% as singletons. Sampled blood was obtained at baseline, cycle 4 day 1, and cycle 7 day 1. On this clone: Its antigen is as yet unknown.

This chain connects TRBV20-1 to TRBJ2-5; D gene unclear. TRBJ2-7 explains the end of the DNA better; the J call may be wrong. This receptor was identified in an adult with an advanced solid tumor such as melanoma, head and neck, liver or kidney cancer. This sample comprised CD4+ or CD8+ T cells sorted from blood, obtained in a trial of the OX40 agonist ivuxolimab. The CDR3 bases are TGCAGTGCTAGAACGACCTACGAGCAGTACTTC. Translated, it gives CSARTTYEQYF.